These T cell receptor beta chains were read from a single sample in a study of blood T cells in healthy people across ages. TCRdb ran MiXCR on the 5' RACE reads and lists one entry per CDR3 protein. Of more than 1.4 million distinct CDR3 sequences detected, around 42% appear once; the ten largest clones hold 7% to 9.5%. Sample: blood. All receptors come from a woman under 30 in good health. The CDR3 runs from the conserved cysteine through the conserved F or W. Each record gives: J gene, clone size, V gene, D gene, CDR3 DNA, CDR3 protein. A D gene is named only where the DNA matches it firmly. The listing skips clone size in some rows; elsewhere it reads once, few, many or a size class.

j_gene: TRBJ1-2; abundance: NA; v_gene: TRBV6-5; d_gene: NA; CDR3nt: TGTGCCAGCAGTGACCGAGGACAGTCCTATGGCTACACCTTC; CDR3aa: CASSDRGQSYGYTF
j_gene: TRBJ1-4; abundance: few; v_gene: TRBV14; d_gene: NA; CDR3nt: TGTGCCAGCAGCCAAGATTCATCCCAGACGAAGCTGTTTTTT; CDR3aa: CASSQDSSQTKLFF
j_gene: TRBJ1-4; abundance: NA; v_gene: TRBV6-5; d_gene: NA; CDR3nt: TGTGCCAGCAGAATTGACAGCGCAACTAATGAAAAACTGTTTTTT; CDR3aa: CASRIDSATNEKLFF
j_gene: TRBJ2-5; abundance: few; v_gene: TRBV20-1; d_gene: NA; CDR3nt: TGCAGTGCTAGAGTTCCAGGCGTCCTAGCGAAGCAAGAGACCCAGTACTTC; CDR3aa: CSARVPGVLAKQETQYF
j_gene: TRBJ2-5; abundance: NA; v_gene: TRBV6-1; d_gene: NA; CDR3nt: TGTGCCAGCAGTTCGGGACGCCAAACCCAAGAGACCCAGTACTTC; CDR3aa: CASSSGRQTQETQYF
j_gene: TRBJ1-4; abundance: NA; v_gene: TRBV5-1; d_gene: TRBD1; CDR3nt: TGCGCCAGCAGCTTGGGAGGGACAGAAAATGAAAAACTGTTTTTT; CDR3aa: CASSLGGTENEKLFF
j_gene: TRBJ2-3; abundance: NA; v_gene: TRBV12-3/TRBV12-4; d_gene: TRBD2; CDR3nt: TGTGCCAGCAGTTCCCCCCAACTAGCGAGAACAGATACGCAGTATTTT; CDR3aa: CASSSPQLARTDTQYF
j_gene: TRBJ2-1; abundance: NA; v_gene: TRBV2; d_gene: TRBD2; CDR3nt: TGTGCCAGCAGTACCAGCGGGAGGAGCTCCTACAATGAGCAGTTCTTC; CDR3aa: CASSTSGRSSYNEQFF
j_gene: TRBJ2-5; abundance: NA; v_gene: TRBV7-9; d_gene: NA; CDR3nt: TGTGCCAGCAGCTTTGCACAGGGTCAGGAGACCCAGTACTTC; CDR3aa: CASSFAQGQETQYF
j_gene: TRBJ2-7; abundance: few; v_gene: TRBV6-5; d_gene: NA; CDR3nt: TGTGCCAGCAGTTCATGGGGTAATGGGTACGAGCAGTACTTC; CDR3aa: CASSSWGNGYEQYF
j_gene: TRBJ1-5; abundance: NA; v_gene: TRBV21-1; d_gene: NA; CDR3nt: TGTGCCAGCAAAACAGGGGCGGGACAGCCCCAGCATTTT; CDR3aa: CASKTGAGQPQHF
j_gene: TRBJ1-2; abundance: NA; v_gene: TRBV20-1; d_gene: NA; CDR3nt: TGCAGGGCTAGAGATCCCAGGGTTAACACCTTC; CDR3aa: CRARDPRVNTF
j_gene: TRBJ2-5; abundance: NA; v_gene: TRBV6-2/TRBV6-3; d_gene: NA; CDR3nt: TGTGCCAGCAGTTACTACTGGGGGGCTAGAGAGACCCAGTACTTC; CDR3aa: CASSYYWGARETQYF
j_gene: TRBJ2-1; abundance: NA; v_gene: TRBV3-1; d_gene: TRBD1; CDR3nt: TGTGCCAGCAGCCAAGACGCCCGGGACAGCAAAGACGAGCAGTTCTTC; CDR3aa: CASSQDARDSKDEQFF
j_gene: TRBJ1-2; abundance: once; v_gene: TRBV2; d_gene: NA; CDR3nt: TGTGCCACCTCGGACATCGGCTACACCTTC; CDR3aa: CATSDIGYTF
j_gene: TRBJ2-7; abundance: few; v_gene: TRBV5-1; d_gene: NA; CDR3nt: TGCGCCAGCAGCTTGGAGCCCACAGGACTGTACTTC; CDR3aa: CASSLEPTGLYF
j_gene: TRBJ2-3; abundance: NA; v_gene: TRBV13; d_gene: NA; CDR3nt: TGTGCCAGCAGCTTAGACGGGGATAGCACAGATACGCAGTATTTT; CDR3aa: CASSLDGDSTDTQYF
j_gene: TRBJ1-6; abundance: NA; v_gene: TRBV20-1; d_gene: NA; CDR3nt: TGCAGTGCTAGAGATCGGGGGGCCCTTAGAAATTCACCCCTCCACTTT; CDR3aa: CSARDRGALRNSPLHF
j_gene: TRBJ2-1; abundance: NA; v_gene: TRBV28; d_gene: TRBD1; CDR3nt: TGTGCCAGCAGGTCCCGGGACAGAGCCTACAATGAGCAGTTCTTC; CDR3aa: CASRSRDRAYNEQFF
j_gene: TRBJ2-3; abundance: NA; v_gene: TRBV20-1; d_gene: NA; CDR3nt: TGCAGTGCCGCAAAGGGGCGGGGGCCGTCAGATACGCAGTATTTT; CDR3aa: CSAAKGRGPSDTQYF
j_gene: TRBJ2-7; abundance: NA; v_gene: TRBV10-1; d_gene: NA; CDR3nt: TGCGCCAGCAGTGAGTCTATGGTGGACTGGAGTTACAATGAGCAGTACTTC; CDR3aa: CASSESMVDWSYNEQYF
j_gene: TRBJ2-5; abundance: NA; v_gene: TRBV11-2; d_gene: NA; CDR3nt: TGTGCCAGCAGCTTAGGGCAGGGGAGGAGGGAGCAGTACTTC; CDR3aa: CASSLGQGRREQYF
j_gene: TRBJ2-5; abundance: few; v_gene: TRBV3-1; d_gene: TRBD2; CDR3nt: TGTGCCAGCAGCTCTAGCGGGAGAGAGACCCAGTACTTC; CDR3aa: CASSSSGRETQYF